The TCR beta chain under discussion was sequenced for a study of regulatory T cells in long-lasting Graves disease. Building of the TCR beta libraries involved iRepertoire HTBI primers and Arm-PCR of CDR3 regions. TCRdb used MiXCR to reprocess the multiplex PCR reads, holding one entry per CDR3 protein. The sample lists around 470,000 distinct CDR3 sequences; 12% to 15% were seen once. The sample's time point: newly diagnosed GD, antithyroid drugs for less than 3 months. The TCR library used RNA extracted from PBMCs. Graves' disease diagnosis followed American Thyroid Association guidelines. This clonotype was seen more than once but under ten times. One junction end disagrees with the germline gene, perhaps due to a read error. In germline, CDR1 is DFQATT, CDR2 SNEGSKA (reference sequence). This CDR3 has 13 amino acids. The sample was also reused in another study, on T cells in Graves' hyperthyroidism and ophthalmopathy.

The sample in question was peripheral blood mononuclear cells (PBMCs), obtained at new diagnosis, from a patient treated with antithyroid drugs. V is TRBV20-1 and J is TRBJ2-7; 10 bases are shared with TRBD2. The sequence was collected from a woman in her forties or fifties with Graves disease. CDR3: CGAGGPSTYEQYF. Written as DNA, the CDR3 is TGTGGAGCGGGAGGGCCCTCGACCTACGAGCAGTACTTC.